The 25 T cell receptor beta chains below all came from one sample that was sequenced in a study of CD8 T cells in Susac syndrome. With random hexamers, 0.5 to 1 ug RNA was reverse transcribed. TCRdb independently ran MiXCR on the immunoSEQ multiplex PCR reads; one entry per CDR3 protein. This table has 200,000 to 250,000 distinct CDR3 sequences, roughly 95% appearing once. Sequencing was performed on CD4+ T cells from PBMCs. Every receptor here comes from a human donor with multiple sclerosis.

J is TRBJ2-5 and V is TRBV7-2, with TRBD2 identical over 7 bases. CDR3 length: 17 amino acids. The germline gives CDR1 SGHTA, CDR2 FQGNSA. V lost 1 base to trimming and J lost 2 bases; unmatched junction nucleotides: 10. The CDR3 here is CASSLGTRGVLQETQYF. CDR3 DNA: TGTGCCAGCAGCTTAGGCACTCGGGGGGTTCTACAAGAGACCCAGTACTTC.

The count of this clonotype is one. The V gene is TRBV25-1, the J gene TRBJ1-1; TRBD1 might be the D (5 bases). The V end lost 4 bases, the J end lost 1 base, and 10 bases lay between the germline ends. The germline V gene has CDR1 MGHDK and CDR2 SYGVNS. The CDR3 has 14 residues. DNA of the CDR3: TGTGCCAGCAGTGGCGTGGGGGGGAACACTGAAGCTTTCTTT. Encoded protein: CASSGVGGNTEAFF.

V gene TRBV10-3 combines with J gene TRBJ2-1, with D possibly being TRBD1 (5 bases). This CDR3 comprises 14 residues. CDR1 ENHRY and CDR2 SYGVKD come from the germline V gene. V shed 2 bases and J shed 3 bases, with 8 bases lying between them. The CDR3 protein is CAISEGADYNEQFF. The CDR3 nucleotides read TGTGCCATCAGTGAGGGGGCCGACTACAATGAGCAGTTCTTC.

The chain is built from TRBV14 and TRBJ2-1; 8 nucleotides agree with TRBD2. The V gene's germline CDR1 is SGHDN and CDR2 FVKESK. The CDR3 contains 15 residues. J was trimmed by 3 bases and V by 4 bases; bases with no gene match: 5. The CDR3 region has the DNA TGTGCCAGCAGCCGGGGGGGACTAGTCTACAATGAGCAGTTCTTC. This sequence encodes CASSRGGLVYNEQFF.

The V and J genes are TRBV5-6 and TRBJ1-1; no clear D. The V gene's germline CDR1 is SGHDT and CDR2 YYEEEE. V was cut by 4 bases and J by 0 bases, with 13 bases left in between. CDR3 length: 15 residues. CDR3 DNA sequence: TGTGCCAGCAGCCCACCATGGCCCATGAACACTGAAGCTTTCTTT. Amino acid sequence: CASSPPWPMNTEAFF. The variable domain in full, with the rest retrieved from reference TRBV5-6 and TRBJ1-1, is DAGVTQSPTHLIKTRGQQVTLRCSPKSGHDTVSWYQQALGQGPQFIFQYYEEEERQRGNFPDRFSGHQFPNYSSELNVNALLLGDSALYLCASSPPWPMNTEAFFGQGTRLTVV.

The CDR3 nucleotides are TGTGCCATCAGCCGGGAGTTGGGGGAGCTGTTTTTT. It codes for CAISRELGELFF. The chain carries TRBV10-3 and TRBJ2-2, with D perhaps TRBD2 (6 bases). The CDR3 is 12 residues long. V lost 6 bases, J lost 8 bases, and 10 bases lay in between. CDR1 and CDR2 from the germline V gene are ENHRY and SYGVKD.

The CDR3 here is CASSQDGHYGYTF. The CDR3 DNA is TGTGCCAGCAGCCAAGACGGACATTATGGCTACACCTTC. This rearrangement joins TRBV3-1 to TRBJ1-2; maybe TRBD1 (5 bases). The CDR3 extends over 13 amino acids. V was cut by 0 bases and J by 5 bases, with 7 bases left in between. Germline CDR1 is LGHDT and CDR2 is YNNKEL (reference sequence). Full variable domain (outside the CDR3, taken from reference TRBV3-1 and TRBJ1-2): DTAVSQTPKYLVTQMGNDKSIKCEQNLGHDTMYWYKQDSKKFLKIMFSYNNKELIINETVPNRFSPKSPDKAHLNLHINSLELGDSAVYFCASSQDGHYGYTFGSGTRLTVV.

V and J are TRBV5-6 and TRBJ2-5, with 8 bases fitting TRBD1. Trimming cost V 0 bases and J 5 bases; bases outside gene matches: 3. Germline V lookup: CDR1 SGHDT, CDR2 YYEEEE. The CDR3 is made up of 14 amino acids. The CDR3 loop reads CASSLDRGVETQYF. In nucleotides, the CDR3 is TGTGCCAGCAGCTTGGACAGGGGGGTGGAGACCCAGTACTTC.

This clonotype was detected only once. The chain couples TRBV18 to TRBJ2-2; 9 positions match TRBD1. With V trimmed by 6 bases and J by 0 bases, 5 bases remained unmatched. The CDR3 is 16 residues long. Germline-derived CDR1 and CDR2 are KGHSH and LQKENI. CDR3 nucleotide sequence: TGTGCCAGCTCCCGGGACAGGGCCACGAACACCGGGGAGCTGTTTTTT. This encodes CASSRDRATNTGELFF.

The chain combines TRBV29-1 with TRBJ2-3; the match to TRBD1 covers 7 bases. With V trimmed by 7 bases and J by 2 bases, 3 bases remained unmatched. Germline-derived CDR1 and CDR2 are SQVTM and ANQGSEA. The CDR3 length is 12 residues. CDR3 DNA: TGCAGCGGGGGACAGCTCACAGATACGCAGTATTTT. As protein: CSGGQLTDTQYF.

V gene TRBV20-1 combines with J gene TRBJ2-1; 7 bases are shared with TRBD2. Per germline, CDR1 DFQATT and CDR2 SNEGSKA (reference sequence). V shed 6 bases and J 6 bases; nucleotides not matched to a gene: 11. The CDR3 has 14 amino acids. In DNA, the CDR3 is TGCAGTGCCCTTTCTGGGGGGGGAGGCAATGAGCAGTTCTTC. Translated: CSALSGGGGNEQFF.

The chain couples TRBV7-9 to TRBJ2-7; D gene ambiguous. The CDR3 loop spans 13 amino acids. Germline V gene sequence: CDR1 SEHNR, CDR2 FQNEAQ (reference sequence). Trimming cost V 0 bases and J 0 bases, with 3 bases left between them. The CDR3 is CASSLANSYEQYF. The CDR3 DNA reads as TGTGCCAGCAGCTTAGCGAACTCCTACGAGCAGTACTTC.

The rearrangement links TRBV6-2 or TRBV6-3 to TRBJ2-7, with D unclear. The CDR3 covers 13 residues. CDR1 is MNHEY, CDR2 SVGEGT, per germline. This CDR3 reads CASSYTASSEQYV. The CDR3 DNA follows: TGTGCCAGCAGTTACACAGCATCCTCCGAGCAGTACGTC.

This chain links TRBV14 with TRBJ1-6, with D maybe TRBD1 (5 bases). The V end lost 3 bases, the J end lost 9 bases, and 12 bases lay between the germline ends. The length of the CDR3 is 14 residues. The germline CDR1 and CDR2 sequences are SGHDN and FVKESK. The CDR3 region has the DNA TGTGCCAGCAGCCAGTCCAGGGACGGTTCACCCCTCCACTTT. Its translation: CASSQSRDGSPLHF.

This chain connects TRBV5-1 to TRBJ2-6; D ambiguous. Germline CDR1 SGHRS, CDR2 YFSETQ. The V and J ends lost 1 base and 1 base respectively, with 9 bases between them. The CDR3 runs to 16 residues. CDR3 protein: CASSLLQQSGANVLTF. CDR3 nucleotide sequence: TGCGCCAGCAGCTTGCTACAGCAGTCTGGGGCCAACGTCCTGACTTTC.

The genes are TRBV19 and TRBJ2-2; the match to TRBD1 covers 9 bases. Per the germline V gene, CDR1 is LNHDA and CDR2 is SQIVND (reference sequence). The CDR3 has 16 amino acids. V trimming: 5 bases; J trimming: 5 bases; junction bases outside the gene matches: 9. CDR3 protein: CASSVQGATGTGELFF. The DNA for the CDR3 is TGTGCCAGTAGTGTACAGGGGGCTACGGGTACCGGGGAGCTGTTTTTT.

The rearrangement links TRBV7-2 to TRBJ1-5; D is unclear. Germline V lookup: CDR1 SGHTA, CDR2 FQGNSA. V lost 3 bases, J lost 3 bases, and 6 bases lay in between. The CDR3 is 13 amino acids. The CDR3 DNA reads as TGTGCCAGCAGCTTTTGGGTCAATCAGCCCCAGCATTTT. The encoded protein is CASSFWVNQPQHF. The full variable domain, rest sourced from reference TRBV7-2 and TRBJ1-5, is GAGVSQSPSNKVTEKGKDVELRCDPISGHTALYWYRQSLGQGLEFLIYFQGNSAPDKSGLPSDRFSAERTGGSVSTLTIQRTQQEDSAVYLCASSFWVNQPQHFGDGTRLSIL.

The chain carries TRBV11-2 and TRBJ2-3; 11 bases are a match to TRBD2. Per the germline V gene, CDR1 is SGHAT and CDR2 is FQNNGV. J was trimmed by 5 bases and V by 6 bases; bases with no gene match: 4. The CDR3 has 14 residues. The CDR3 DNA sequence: TGTGCCAGCAGGCGTCTAGCGGGAGGAGATACGCAGTATTTT. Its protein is CASRRLAGGDTQYF.

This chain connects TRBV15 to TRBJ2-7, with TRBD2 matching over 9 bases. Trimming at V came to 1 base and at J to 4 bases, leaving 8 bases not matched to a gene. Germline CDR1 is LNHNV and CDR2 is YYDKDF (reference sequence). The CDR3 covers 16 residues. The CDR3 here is CATSRGGASGTYEQYV. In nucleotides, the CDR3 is TGTGCCACCAGCAGAGGGGGGGCTAGCGGGACGTACGAGCAGTACGTC.

CDR3 DNA sequence: TGTGCCAGCTCGCCCAAGCCGGGACAGGGAAACACTGAAGCTTTCTTT. This sequence encodes CASSPKPGQGNTEAFF. The chain has TRBV18 and TRBJ1-1, with 9 positions matching TRBD1. V gave up 6 bases and J gave up 2 bases; unmatched junction bases: 10. The CDR3 spans 16 residues. Germline lookup yields CDR1 KGHSH and CDR2 LQKENI. Variable domain in full (rest from reference TRBV18 and TRBJ1-1): NAGVMQNPRHLVRRRGQEARLRCSPMKGHSHVYWYRQLPEEGLKFMVYLQKENIIDESGMPKERFSAEFPKEGPSILRIQQVVRGDSAAYFCASSPKPGQGNTEAFFGQGTRLTVV.

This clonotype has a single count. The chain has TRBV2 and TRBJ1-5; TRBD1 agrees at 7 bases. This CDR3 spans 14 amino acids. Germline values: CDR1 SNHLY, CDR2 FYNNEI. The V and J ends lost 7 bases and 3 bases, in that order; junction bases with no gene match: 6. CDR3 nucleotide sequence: TGTGCCAGCACCATGACAGGGAACAATCAGCCCCAGCATTTT. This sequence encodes CASTMTGNNQPQHF.

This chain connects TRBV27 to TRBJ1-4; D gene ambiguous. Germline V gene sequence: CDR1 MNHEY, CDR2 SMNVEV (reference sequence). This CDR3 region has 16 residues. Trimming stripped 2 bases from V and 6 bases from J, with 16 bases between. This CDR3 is CASSLAWGRRDEKLFF. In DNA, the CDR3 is TGTGCCAGCAGTTTAGCGTGGGGTCGGAGAGATGAAAAACTGTTTTTT.

The CDR3 sequence is CSVGVEGRNTIYF. CDR3 sequence (DNA): TGCAGCGTTGGGGTAGAGGGGAGAAACACCATATATTTT. This chain connects TRBV29-1 to TRBJ1-3, with a possible D match to TRBD1 (5 bases). The CDR3 is 13 residues long. Per germline, CDR1 SQVTM and CDR2 ANQGSEA. V dropped 4 bases and J dropped 5 bases, with 12 bases sitting between them. The whole variable domain, filled in from reference TRBV29-1 and TRBJ1-3, reads SAVISQKPSRDICQRGTSLTIQCQVDSQVTMMFWYRQQPGQSLTLIATANQGSEATYESGFVIDKFPISRPNLTFSTLTVSNMSPEDSSIYLCSVGVEGRNTIYFGEGSWLTVV.

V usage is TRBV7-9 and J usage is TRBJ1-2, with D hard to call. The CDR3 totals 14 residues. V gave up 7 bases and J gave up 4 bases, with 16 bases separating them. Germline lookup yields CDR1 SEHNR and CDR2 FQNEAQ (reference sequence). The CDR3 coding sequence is TGTGCCAGCAATGGGGATCCCTCCGCCTATGGCTACACCTTC. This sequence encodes CASNGDPSAYGYTF.

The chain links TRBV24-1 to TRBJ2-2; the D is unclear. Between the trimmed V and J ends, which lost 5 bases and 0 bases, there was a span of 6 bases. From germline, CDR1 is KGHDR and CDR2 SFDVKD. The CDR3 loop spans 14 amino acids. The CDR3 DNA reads TGTGCCACCAGTGCCACCGCGAACACCGGGGAGCTGTTTTTT. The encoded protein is CATSATANTGELFF.